The 6 T cell receptor beta chains below all came from one sample that was sequenced in a study of post-analysis software for immune sequencing data. The study, taken as a whole, reports: TRBV segments more frequent in patients than in controls numbered roughly 5 and included TRBV5-6, TRBV5-1 and TRBV20-1.

Their specific antigens are unknown. Prepared TCR beta cDNA libraries contained unique molecular identifiers. MiXCR, applied by TCRdb to the PCR reads, yields one record per CDR3 protein. The profile covers 750,000 to 950,000 distinct CDR3 sequences, with roughly 50% appearing a single time and roughly 5% taken by the ten largest. Material for sequencing was blood. The receptor set was obtained from a girl between 10 and 17 years old with multiple sclerosis.

In DNA, the CDR3 is TGTGCCAGCAGTACCCCCGGGACAGGGATCAAGACCCAGTACTTC. Its translation: CASSTPGTGIKTQYF. V gene TRBV12-3 or TRBV12-4 combines with J gene TRBJ2-5; 9 bases are shared with TRBD1. V dropped 5 bases and J dropped 6; count of bases not matched to a gene: 10. The length of the CDR3 is 15 residues.

In its sample, this clonotype was seen a few times. The chain carries TRBV15 and TRBJ1-4; TRBD1 might be the D (6 bases). The CDR3 is 17 residues long. V lost 1 base, J lost 0 bases, and 12 bases lay in between. Germline values: CDR1 LNHNV, CDR2 YYDKDF (reference sequence). The CDR3, as DNA: TGTGCCACCAGCAGAGCCGCGGGGGGGCCAACTAATGAAAAACTGTTTTTT. It specifies CATSRAAGGPTNEKLFF.

The rearrangement links TRBV29-1 to TRBJ2-3; no firm D call. The germline V and J ends were trimmed by 6 bases and 10 bases, with 8 bases remaining between them. The V gene's germline CDR1 is SQVTM and CDR2 ANQGSEA. The CDR3 covers 9 residues. Here the CDR3 DNA reads TGCAGCGTCGGACGGCCGCAGTATTTT. It encodes CSVGRPQYF.

The sample holds a few counts of this clonotype. V usage is TRBV20-1 and J usage is TRBJ2-7; D not resolved. V was cut by 6 bases and J by 3 bases, with 18 bases left in between. CDR1 and CDR2 (germline): DFQATT, SNEGSKA (reference sequence). The CDR3 loop spans 14 amino acids. The CDR3, as DNA: TGCAGTGCCCTGGCAGCCGCTAACCTCTACGAGCAGTACTTC. Protein: CSALAAANLYEQYF.

The sample holds a few counts of this clonotype. The chain employs TRBV9 and TRBJ2-1; 9 bases are a match to TRBD2. Trimming at V came to 0 bases and at J to 7 bases, leaving 8 bases not matched to a gene. The germline CDR1 and CDR2 sequences are SGDLS and YYNGEE. This CDR3 has 16 residues. CDR3 sequence: CASSVVGREGVNEQFF. The CDR3 DNA sequence: TGTGCCAGCAGCGTAGTGGGGCGGGAGGGAGTAAATGAGCAGTTCTTC.

The chain has TRBV7-2 and TRBJ2-7, with 8 bases that match TRBD2. From germline, CDR1 is SGHTA and CDR2 FQGNSA. The CDR3 is 14 residues long. With V trimmed by 4 bases and J by 6 bases, 8 bases remained unmatched. This CDR3 is CTSSSPGLVGEQYF. The CDR3 DNA reads TGTACCAGCAGCTCCCCGGGACTAGTAGGCGAGCAGTACTTC.